This paragraph reports one T cell receptor (beta chain). Antigen: not known. The data belong to a study of CXCR3-negative and CXCR3-positive naive CD8 T cells. Study summary: Approximately 130 million TRB reads were obtained overall (about 1.5 +/- 0.3 million per library). General study points: Diversity ran similarly high across both naive subsets but far lower in memory CD8+ cells. For naive cells, CXCR3-negative and CXCR3-positive subsets had similar TRBV-TRBJ usage; for memory cells, usage differed. Compared with CXCR3-negative naive cells, CXCR3-positive naive cells showed more hydrophobic TRB CDR3s. Because surface CD5 did not distinguish the naive subsets, TCR strength was inferred from TRB CDR3 properties.

The authors made the TRB cDNA libraries by 5' RACE using UMI labels. Each CDR3 protein gets one entry in TCRdb, which reprocessed the 5' RACE reads and gives no DNA. The ten top clones account for approximately 0.6%, within a sample of more than 70,000 distinct CDR3 sequences. This CDR3 region has 14 residues. Germline CDR1 SGHVS, CDR2 FNYEAQ. V and J are TRBV7-6 and TRBJ2-7; the TCRdb D gene call, TRBD1, has no DNA to confirm it. The clonotype comes from a human donor in good health. Some clones in this sample may be carry-over from other donors' samples. The specimen sequenced was naive CXCR3+ CD8+ T cells from blood. Stated subset: CD45RO-CCR7+CD27+CD95- naive CD8+ T cells expressing CXCR3 (TNR3+). The chain's CDR3 is CASSLTGRSYEQYF.